Shown below are 13 T cell receptor beta chains from a single sample sequenced in a study of blood T cell repertoires in COVID-19. Generated by immunoSEQ multiplex PCR, the TCRdb table keeps only in-frame clones and is missing some. This sample carries hundreds of thousands of clones, over 75% of them seen once, and the ten largest clones take around 1.1%. The sample taken for sequencing was PBMCs or T cells enriched from blood (not recorded which). All receptors derive from a young man who had recovered from COVID-19.

The chain couples TRBV18 to TRBJ1-6; no firm D call. The CDR3 length is 14 residues. Trimming took off 3 bases at V and 5 bases at J, with 8 bases between the two ends. Germline CDR1 is KGHSH and CDR2 is LQKENI. In DNA, the CDR3 is TGTGCCAGCTCACCTAACAGCCATAATTCACCCCTCCACTTT. As protein: CASSPNSHNSPLHF.

The table lists this clone with a count of one. The chain carries TRBV7-9 and TRBJ1-1, with unresolved D. Trimming shortened V by 8 bases and J by 6 bases, and 13 bases separated the two germline ends. Germline CDR1 and CDR2: SEHNR and FQNEAQ (reference sequence). The CDR3 totals 12 residues. The chain's CDR3 is CASAREGAEAFF. The CDR3 DNA is TGTGCCAGCGCCCGTGAGGGTGCTGAAGCTTTCTTT.

The J gene is TRBJ1-1, the V gene TRBV25-1; 7 nucleotides line up with TRBD1. Trimming at V came to 6 bases and at J to 1 base, leaving 11 bases not matched to a gene. The CDR3 sequence is 16 residues long. In germline, CDR1 is MGHDK, CDR2 SYGVNS. CDR3 sequence reads: CASSATGTTWNTEAFF. The CDR3 region has the DNA TGTGCCAGCAGCGCGACAGGGACGACATGGAACACTGAAGCTTTCTTT.

This chain uses TRBV7-6 with TRBJ2-3; no reliable D call. V was trimmed by 2 bases and J by 1 base, leaving 10 bases between them. The CDR3 is 15 amino acids. Germline CDR1 SGHVS, CDR2 FNYEAQ. The CDR3 sequence is CASSLLRTRTDTQYF. The DNA for the CDR3 is TGTGCCAGCAGCTTACTTCGAACTCGCACAGATACGCAGTATTTT.

Points on this clone: At one end, the junction sequence differs from germline, possibly due to a read error. The chain combines TRBV28 with TRBJ1-2; 7 bases agree with TRBD1. The germline CDR1 and CDR2 sequences are MDHEN and SYDVKM. CDR3 length equals 14 residues. The chain's CDR3 is CASILQGSPYGYTF. The CDR3 DNA reads TGTGCCAGCATTTTACAGGGGAGTCCCTATGGCTACACCTTC.

This chain connects TRBV29-1 to TRBJ1-2; 10 bases map to TRBD1. CDR1 and CDR2 (germline): SQVTM, ANQGSEA. The CDR3 length is 11 residues. The ends lost 4 bases at V and 14 bases at J; junction bases unmatched: 7. The CDR3 spells CSVGGTGAPTF. In DNA, the CDR3 is TGCAGCGTTGGCGGGACAGGGGCCCCTACCTTC.

The rearrangement joins TRBV28 to TRBJ2-3, with a possible D match to TRBD2 (5 bases). The CDR3 spans 14 residues. Germline loops: CDR1 MDHEN, CDR2 SYDVKM. Trimming pared 8 bases from V and 2 bases from J, leaving 14 bases between. The CDR3 DNA sequence: TGTGCCAGCGGCCAAGCGGAACCCACAGATACGCAGTATTTT. Its protein product is CASGQAEPTDTQYF.

J is TRBJ2-2 and V is TRBV9, with D possibly TRBD2 on 7 matching bases. The V gene's germline CDR1 is SGDLS and CDR2 YYNGEE. V lost 2 bases and J 4 bases, leaving 12 bases between the germline ends. This CDR3 contains 15 residues. The CDR3 nucleotides read TGTGCCAGCAGCGTGTTGAGGGGGGGCACCGGGGAGCTGTTTTTT. Its protein product is CASSVLRGGTGELFF.

This sequence joins TRBV28 and TRBJ1-2, with 7 positions matching TRBD1. In germline, CDR1 is MDHEN, CDR2 SYDVKM. There are 18 residues in the CDR3. The junction had 15 bases not matched to a gene; V was cut back by 2 bases and J by 3 bases. In nucleotides, the CDR3 is TGTGCCAGCAGTTTACCAAATAGTATCAGGGGGTTTGACTATGGCTACACCTTC. Amino acids: CASSLPNSIRGFDYGYTF.

This chain links TRBV11-2 with TRBJ2-7; weak D call: TRBD2 (6 bases). The CDR3 length is 14 residues. The ends were cut back, 6 bases at V and 5 bases at J, with 17 bases in the middle. CDR1 is SGHAT and CDR2 is FQNNGV in the germline V gene. The DNA for the CDR3 is TGTGCCAGCAGTTTCGTCGGAGGGCCAGACGAGCAGTACTTC. It is translated as CASSFVGGPDEQYF.

The V and J genes are TRBV12-3 or TRBV12-4 and TRBJ2-3; TRBD1 matches at 9 bases. V trimming: 5 bases; J trimming: 6 bases; junction bases outside the gene matches: 3. The CDR3 length is 13 residues. The CDR3 nucleotides are TGTGCCAGCAGTAAAGGGACAGGGGATACGCAGTATTTT. Protein: CASSKGTGDTQYF.

V usage is TRBV3-1 (or the pseudogene TRBV3-2) and J usage is TRBJ2-2, with D possibly TRBD1 on 5 matching bases. Germline V gene data show CDR1 as LGHDT and CDR2 as YNNKEL (reference sequence). V lost 1 base and J lost 3, with 12 bases in between. The CDR3 is 16 amino acids. The CDR3 nucleotides are TGTGCCAGCAGCCAAGGGCACACAGGTTACACCGGGGAGCTGTTTTTT. It specifies CASSQGHTGYTGELFF.

This clone came up once. The chain combines TRBV7-9 with TRBJ2-7; perhaps TRBD2 as D (5 bases). V lost 5 bases to trimming and J lost 0 bases, with 17 bases between them. CDR1 and CDR2 (germline): SEHNR, FQNEAQ (reference sequence). CDR3 length: 16 amino acids. The CDR3 region has the DNA TGTGCCAGCAGCCGTCGGACTCCCCTCCTCTCCTACGAGCAGTACTTC. Its protein product is CASSRRTPLLSYEQYF.